This TCR beta chain was captured in a study of blood T cell repertoires in COVID-19. In the study's own analysis: Cell counts per sample came from amplifying reference gene primers. Method: immunoSEQ multiplex PCR; TCRdb's copy keeps in-frame clones and lacks some. D and trimming come from the DNA, and the V and J calls and clone size come from that table. The sample records about 46,000 clones, about 87% being singletons. From germline, CDR1 is LGHDT and CDR2 YNNKEL (reference sequence). V shed 4 bases and J shed 3 bases, with 12 bases lying between them. This CDR3 has 14 amino acids. The sample taken for sequencing was peripheral blood. The TCR was taken from a human donor with active COVID-19. The donor label of this sample is uncertain. V gene TRBV3-1 (or the pseudogene TRBV3-2) combines with J gene TRBJ2-5, with D tentatively TRBD2 (7 bases). Here the CDR3 reads CASSRAGQEETQYF. For the CDR3, the DNA is TGTGCCAGCAGCCGAGCGGGACAAGAAGAGACCCAGTACTTC.